What follows is one T cell receptor beta chain and its context. Its cognate antigen is unknown. The V end lost 2 bases, the J end lost 0 bases, and 8 bases lay between the germline ends. The CDR3 has 15 residues. CDR1 and CDR2 from the germline V gene are MGHRA and YSYEKL. Primers included in the PCR were 60 Vbeta and 13 Jbeta primers. Measured with immunoSEQ multiplex PCR; TCRdb has only the in-frame clones, and not every one. The table includes around 160,000 clones, about 64% detected once. The data were obtained in a study of cytomegalovirus exposure and HLA in healthy donors. Study as a whole: There were under 130 million unique TCR beta sequences, drawn from about 179 million T cells, in an earlier analysis. Study-wide points: Later genetic work tied a missense DCLRE1C variant to beta-chain V and J trimming. TCR beta V segments were, for the most part, productive about 87% or about 30% of the time in an earlier analysis.

The sequence was obtained from a man aged 50 to 60 in good health and CMV-seronegative. Material for sequencing was PBMCs. V is TRBV4-1 and J is TRBJ1-3, with D maybe TRBD1 (6 bases). This chain's CDR3 is CASSQQTGSGNTIYF. The CDR3, as DNA: TGCGCCAGCAGCCAACAGACAGGCTCTGGAAACACCATATATTTT.